This entry features one T cell receptor (beta chain) sequence. Its cognate antigen has yet to be identified. No base-level quality is on record; no much larger clone is a single base apart. The sample originates from a study of CXCR4 blockade with PD-1 therapy in pancreatic cancer (dated 2019 in TCRdb). Regarding the complete study: The study analyzed resected pancreatic ductal adenocarcinoma using multiplex immunohistochemistry and TCRbeta immunosequencing, along with ex vivo slice culture to test PD-1 and CXCR4 blockade. To assess intratumoral heterogeneity, two geographically distinct regions from each of over 5 tumors were TCR-sequenced.

The archived tumor blocks were obtained from patients to whom no neoadjuvant therapy had been administered before resection. The preserved-tissue arm of the study used 30 surgical resection samples from about 25 previously untreated pancreatic ductal adenocarcinoma patients. DNA for the resection arm was extracted from ten 5-micron curls of FFPE tumor lying next to the multiplex immunohistochemistry slide. General conclusions and limits of the study: A strong correlation was found between the frequency of an amino acid clone and the number of distinct nucleotide rearrangements encoding that clone, which suggests convergent selection driven by common tumor antigens. Because only TCRbeta chains were sequenced, true antigen-specificity overlap of convergent dominant clones was left unconfirmed pending paired alpha-beta single-cell sequencing. Tumors had clonal expansion, with a mean productive clonality of about 0.13 compared with more than 0.045 in healthy blood, yet clonality showed no correlation with survival.

The immunoSEQ Assay at Adaptive Biotechnologies was used to immunosequence TCRbeta CDR3 regions from the extracted DNA. Per the original workflow: To measure the absolute abundance of each unique TCRbeta CDR3, the sequences were collapsed and filtered. Clonality was defined as 1 minus Pielou's evenness, computed on productive in-frame rearrangements only. Regional overlap was measured by following the top 100 nucleotide rearrangements across paired samples, and the Morisita index was used to compare paired samples with unrelated samples. Convergence of nucleotide rearrangements onto identical amino acid sequences was assessed with the immunoSEQ Rearrangement Details tool. Imported from immuneACCESS, the table was reduced by TCRdb to in-frame sequences with V and J called. These copies leave out some clones; in studies compared against another copy, an unresolved V gene accounts for under half, and the cause of the remainder is not known. The D gene and trimming were derived from the DNA, and the V and J assignments and clone size from that table. Here the sample has approximately 8,900 clones; roughly three fifths occur a single time. The top ten constitute approximately 7% of the sample.

Sequencing was carried out using tumor tissue. The TCR sequence derives from a human donor with pancreatic ductal adenocarcinoma.

Here the CDR3 is given as CASSTPGVEAFF. The sequenced DNA is TGTGCCAGTAGTACGCCAGGGGTGGAAGCTTTCTTT. The chain joins TRBV19 to TRBJ1-1; TRBD1 is possibly the D segment (6 matching bases). From the cysteine through the phenylalanine, the CDR3 covers 12 amino acids. The kept DNA is CDR3 alone, 36 bases in frame from the first base. The junction carries 11 bases between V and J, which are trimmed by 4 bases and 8 bases respectively. Via the germline V gene (reference sequence), CDR1 is LNHDA and CDR2 SQIVND. The variable domain in full, with residues beyond the CDR3 obtained from the reference TRBV19 and TRBJ1-1 genes, is DGGITQSPKYLFRKEGQNVTLSCEQNLNHDAMYWYRQDPGQGLRLIYYSQIVNDFQKGDIAEGYSVSREKKESFPLTVTSAQKNPTAFYLCASSTPGVEAFFGQGTRLTVV.